The rows below give T cell receptor beta chains drawn from one sample of a study of T cell responses to AZD1222 COVID-19 vaccine. Libraries were prepared by immunoSEQ multiplex PCR; TCRdb keeps only in-frame clonotypes and omits some of them. The sample includes some 130,000 clones, approximately 90% seen only once; the top ten take approximately 0.98%. The sample consisted of peripheral blood, taken 28 days after the second AZD1222 dose. The receptors come from an adult who received the AZD1222 COVID-19 vaccine. Each CDR3 is given with its conserved first and last residue. The D gene is left open where the match is weak. The size field is filled for only some rows; it gives once, few, many or a size class.

d_gene: TRBD1; v_gene: TRBV2; abundance: -; j_gene: TRBJ1-2; CDR3nt: TGTGCCAGCAGCGGACAGGGTTGGGCTGCCTATGGCTACACCTTC; CDR3aa: CASSGQGWAAYGYTF
d_gene: -; v_gene: TRBV6-5; abundance: -; j_gene: TRBJ1-3; CDR3nt: TGTGCCAGCAGGGCACAGGCGATCTCTGGAAACACCATATATTTT; CDR3aa: CASRAQAISGNTIYF
d_gene: TRBD1; v_gene: TRBV6-5; abundance: -; j_gene: TRBJ1-1; CDR3nt: TGTGCCAGCAGTTATAGGGACAGGGGGAACACTGAAGCTTTCTTT; CDR3aa: CASSYRDRGNTEAFF
d_gene: -; v_gene: TRBV2; abundance: -; j_gene: TRBJ2-7; CDR3nt: TGTGCCAGCAGTGAATCCCCCCAGAGGTACGAGCAGTACTTC; CDR3aa: CASSESPQRYEQYF
d_gene: -; v_gene: TRBV28; abundance: once; j_gene: TRBJ2-1; CDR3nt: TGTGCCAGCAGTTTAAAGATTAAAGAGGGCCCAAGCAATGAGCAGTTCTTC; CDR3aa: CASSLKIKEGPSNEQFF
d_gene: -; v_gene: TRBV5-1; abundance: -; j_gene: TRBJ1-1; CDR3nt: TGCGCCAGCACCCTCGGAAGCGGGAACACTGAAGCTTTCTTT; CDR3aa: CASTLGSGNTEAFF
d_gene: -; v_gene: TRBV3-1/TRBV3-2; abundance: -; j_gene: TRBJ1-5; CDR3nt: TGTGCCAGCAGCCAATTACTCCACCCTAATCAGCCCCAGCATTTT; CDR3aa: CASSQLLHPNQPQHF
d_gene: -; v_gene: TRBV5-5; abundance: -; j_gene: TRBJ2-2; CDR3nt: TGTGCCAGCACCCTCAGGCTACAGAACACCGGGGAGCTGTTTTTT; CDR3aa: CASTLRLQNTGELFF
d_gene: -; v_gene: TRBV19; abundance: -; j_gene: TRBJ1-5; CDR3nt: TGTGCCAGTACCACGGGGGATCAGCCCCAGCATTTT; CDR3aa: CASTTGDQPQHF
d_gene: TRBD2; v_gene: TRBV3-1/TRBV3-2; abundance: -; j_gene: TRBJ2-1; CDR3nt: TGTGCCAGCAGCCAGGGACTAGCGGGAGTCGAGCAGTTCTTC; CDR3aa: CASSQGLAGVEQFF
d_gene: -; v_gene: TRBV27; abundance: -; j_gene: TRBJ1-1; CDR3nt: TGTGCCAGCAGTTTTAGTTTTGCGGGGAACACTGAAGCTTTCTTT; CDR3aa: CASSFSFAGNTEAFF
d_gene: -; v_gene: TRBV5-1; abundance: few; j_gene: TRBJ1-5; CDR3nt: TGCGCCAGCAGCTTAATGGGACGGAAGAATCAGCCCCAGCATTTT; CDR3aa: CASSLMGRKNQPQHF
d_gene: TRBD1; v_gene: TRBV7-3; abundance: -; j_gene: TRBJ1-1; CDR3nt: TGTGCCAGCAGCTCACAGGGGGGCACTGAAGCTTTCTTT; CDR3aa: CASSSQGGTEAFF
d_gene: TRBD2; v_gene: TRBV5-4; abundance: -; j_gene: TRBJ2-5; CDR3nt: TGTGCCAGCAGCGCTAGCGGGAGTATGTCAGAGACCCAGTACTTC; CDR3aa: CASSASGSMSETQYF
d_gene: TRBD2; v_gene: TRBV11-2; abundance: -; j_gene: TRBJ2-5; CDR3nt: TGTGCCAGCAGCTCGGGACTAGCCAGAGGGGAGACCCAGTACTTC; CDR3aa: CASSSGLARGETQYF
d_gene: -; v_gene: TRBV19; abundance: once; j_gene: TRBJ1-6; CDR3nt: TGTGCCAGTAACGGGGGTCCAAATTCACCCCTCCACTTT; CDR3aa: CASNGGPNSPLHF
d_gene: -; v_gene: TRBV7-2; abundance: -; j_gene: TRBJ1-1; CDR3nt: TGTGCCAGCAGCTTAGCCAGGGCTGAAGCTTTCTTT; CDR3aa: CASSLARAEAFF
d_gene: -; v_gene: TRBV7-8; abundance: once; j_gene: TRBJ1-3; CDR3nt: TGTGCCAGCAGCCCCCAAGGGGGGGTGGGAAACACCATATATTTT; CDR3aa: CASSPQGGVGNTIYF
d_gene: -; v_gene: TRBV9; abundance: -; j_gene: TRBJ2-1; CDR3nt: TGTGCCAGTACTCCCTATGGCAGCTCCTACAATGAGCAGTTCTTC; CDR3aa: CASTPYGSSYNEQFF